This T cell receptor (beta chain) was documented in a study of T cell changes during pregnancy in multiple sclerosis. The data were produced by immunoSEQ multiplex PCR, yet TCRdb's version contains in-frame clones alone and is incomplete. The sample carries under 70,000 clones, 91% recorded once. This clone was seen only once. This CDR3 is built from 15 residues. The V gene lost 4 bases and the J gene lost 8 bases, with 21 bases spanning the gap. The sequence was collected from a female donor in good health, enrolled as a control in a pregnancy study. The material sequenced was peripheral blood, taken in the third trimester of pregnancy. The chain links TRBV5-3 to TRBJ1-2; D is unclear. TRBV5-3 is marked as an open reading frame, function uncertain. For the CDR3, the DNA is TGTGCCAGAAGCCCCCTACAGAATCTGGGCTGGGGCTACACCTTC. Translating it yields CARSPLQNLGWGYTF.